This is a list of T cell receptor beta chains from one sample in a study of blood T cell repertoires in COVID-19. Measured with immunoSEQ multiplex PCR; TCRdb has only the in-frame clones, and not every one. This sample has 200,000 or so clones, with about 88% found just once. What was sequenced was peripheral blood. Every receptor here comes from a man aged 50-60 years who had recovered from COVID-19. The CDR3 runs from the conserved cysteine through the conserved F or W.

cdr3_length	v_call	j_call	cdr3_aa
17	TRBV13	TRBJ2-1	CASSARLAGGAYNEQFF
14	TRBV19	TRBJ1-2	CASSIYTVNYGYTF
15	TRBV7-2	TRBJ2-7	CASSLAGTGSGEQYF
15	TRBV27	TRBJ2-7	CASSPPGGAWYEQYF
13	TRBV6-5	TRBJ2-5	CASSSGIAGTQYF
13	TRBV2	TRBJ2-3	CASWGGITDTQYF
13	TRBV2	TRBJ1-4	CASSAGFNEKLFF
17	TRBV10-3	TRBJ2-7	CAISDPYRDSKNGEQYF
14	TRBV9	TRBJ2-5	CASSADRGQETQYF
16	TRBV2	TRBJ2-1	CASSEGLISGNDEQFF
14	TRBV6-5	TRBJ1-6	CASSYGGGYSPLHF
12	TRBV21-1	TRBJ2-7	CASSKGSYEQYF
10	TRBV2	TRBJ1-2	CASRIVGYTF
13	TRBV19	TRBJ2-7	CASSKGHNYEQYF
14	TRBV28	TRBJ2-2	CASSGQGAPGELFF
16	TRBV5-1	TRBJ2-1	CASTPLGGRAYDEQFF
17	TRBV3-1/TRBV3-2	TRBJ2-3	CASSQEAQTISTDTQYF
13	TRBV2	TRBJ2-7	CASRQQGVDEQYF
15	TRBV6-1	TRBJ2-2	CASSDRSFRTGELFF
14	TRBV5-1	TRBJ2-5	CASGRASGRETQYF
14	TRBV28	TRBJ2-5	CASSPADGGETQYF
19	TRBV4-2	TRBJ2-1	CASSQEGTSGRASYNEQFF
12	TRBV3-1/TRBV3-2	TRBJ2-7	CASSRQGYEQYF
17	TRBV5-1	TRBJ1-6	CASSRGQGREDNSPLHF
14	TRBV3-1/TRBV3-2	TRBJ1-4	CASSQKGAGEKLFF